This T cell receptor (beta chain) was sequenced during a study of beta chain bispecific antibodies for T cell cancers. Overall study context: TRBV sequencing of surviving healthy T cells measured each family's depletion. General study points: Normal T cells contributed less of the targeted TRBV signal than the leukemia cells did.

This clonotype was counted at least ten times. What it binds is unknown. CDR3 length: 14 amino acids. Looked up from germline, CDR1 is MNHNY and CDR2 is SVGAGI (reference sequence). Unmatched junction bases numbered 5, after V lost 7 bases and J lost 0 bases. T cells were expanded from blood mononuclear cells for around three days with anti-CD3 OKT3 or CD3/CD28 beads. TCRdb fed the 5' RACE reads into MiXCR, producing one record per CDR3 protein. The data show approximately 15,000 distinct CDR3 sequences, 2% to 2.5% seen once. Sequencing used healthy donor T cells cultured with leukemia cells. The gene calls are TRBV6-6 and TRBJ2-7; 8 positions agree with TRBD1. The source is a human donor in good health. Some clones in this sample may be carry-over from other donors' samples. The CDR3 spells CASTGQEFSYEQYF. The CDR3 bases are TGTGCCAGCACGGGACAGGAGTTCTCCTACGAGCAGTACTTC.